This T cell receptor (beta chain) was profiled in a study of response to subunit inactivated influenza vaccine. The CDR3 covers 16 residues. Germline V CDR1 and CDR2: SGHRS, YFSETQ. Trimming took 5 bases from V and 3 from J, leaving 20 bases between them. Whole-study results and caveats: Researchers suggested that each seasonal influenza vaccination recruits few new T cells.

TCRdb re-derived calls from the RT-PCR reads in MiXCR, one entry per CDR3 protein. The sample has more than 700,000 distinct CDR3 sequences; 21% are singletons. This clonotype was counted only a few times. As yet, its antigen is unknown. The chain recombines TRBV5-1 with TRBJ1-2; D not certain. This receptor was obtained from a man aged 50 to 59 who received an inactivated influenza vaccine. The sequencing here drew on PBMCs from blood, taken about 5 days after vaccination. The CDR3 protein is CASRRTFGGRDYGYTF. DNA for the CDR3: TGCGCCAGCAGAAGAACATTCGGCGGACGTGACTATGGCTACACCTTC.